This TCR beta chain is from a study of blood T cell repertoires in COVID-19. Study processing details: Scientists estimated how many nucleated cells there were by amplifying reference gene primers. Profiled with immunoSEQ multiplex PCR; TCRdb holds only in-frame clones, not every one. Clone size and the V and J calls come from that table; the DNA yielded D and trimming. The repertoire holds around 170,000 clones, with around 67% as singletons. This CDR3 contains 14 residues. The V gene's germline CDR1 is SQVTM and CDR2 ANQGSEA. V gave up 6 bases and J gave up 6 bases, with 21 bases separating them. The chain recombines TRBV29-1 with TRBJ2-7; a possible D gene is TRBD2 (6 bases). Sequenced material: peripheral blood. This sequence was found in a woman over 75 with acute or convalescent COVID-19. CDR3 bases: TGCAGCGTAGTAGCGGACCGTCCAGACGGCGAGCAGTACTTC. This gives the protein CSVVADRPDGEQYF.